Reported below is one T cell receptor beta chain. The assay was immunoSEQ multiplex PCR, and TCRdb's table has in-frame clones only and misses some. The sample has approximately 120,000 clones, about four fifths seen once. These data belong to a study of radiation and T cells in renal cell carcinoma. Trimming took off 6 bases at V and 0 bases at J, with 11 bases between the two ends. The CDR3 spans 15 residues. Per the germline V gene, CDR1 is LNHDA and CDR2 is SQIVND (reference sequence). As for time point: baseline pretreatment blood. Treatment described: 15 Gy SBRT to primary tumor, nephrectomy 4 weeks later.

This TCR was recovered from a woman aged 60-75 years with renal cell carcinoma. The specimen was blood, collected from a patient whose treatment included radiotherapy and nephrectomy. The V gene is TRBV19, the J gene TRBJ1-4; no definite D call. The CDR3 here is CASRRVGPTNEKLFF. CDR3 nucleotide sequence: TGTGCCAGTAGGAGAGTTGGCCCAACTAATGAAAAACTGTTTTTT.